This T cell receptor (beta chain) was sequenced during a study of early T cells in non-severe SARS-CoV-2 infection. Study findings and constraints: Clonotype matching in VDJdb favored anti-spike CD8 responses and did not capture private and CD4 specificities.

Unique molecular identifier tags were affixed to discrete cDNA molecules. TCRdb passed the 5' RACE reads through MiXCR, listing each CDR3 protein once. This table holds 45,000 to 65,000 distinct CDR3 sequences, around 10% found once. The CDR3 is made up of 15 amino acids. V dropped 5 bases and J dropped 2; count of bases not matched to a gene: 4. This clonotype was picked up a small number of times. Its antigen is undetermined. Source: whole blood, taken at baseline. The TCR comes from an adult who was a healthcare worker with PCR-confirmed SARS-CoV-2 infection or an uninfected control (not recorded which). The rearrangement joins TRBV12-3 or TRBV12-4 to TRBJ2-2; TRBD1 agrees at 8 bases. Here the CDR3 reads CASSRTGPNTGELFF. The DNA of the CDR3 is TGTGCCAGCAGTCGGACAGGGCCAAACACCGGGGAGCTGTTTTTT.